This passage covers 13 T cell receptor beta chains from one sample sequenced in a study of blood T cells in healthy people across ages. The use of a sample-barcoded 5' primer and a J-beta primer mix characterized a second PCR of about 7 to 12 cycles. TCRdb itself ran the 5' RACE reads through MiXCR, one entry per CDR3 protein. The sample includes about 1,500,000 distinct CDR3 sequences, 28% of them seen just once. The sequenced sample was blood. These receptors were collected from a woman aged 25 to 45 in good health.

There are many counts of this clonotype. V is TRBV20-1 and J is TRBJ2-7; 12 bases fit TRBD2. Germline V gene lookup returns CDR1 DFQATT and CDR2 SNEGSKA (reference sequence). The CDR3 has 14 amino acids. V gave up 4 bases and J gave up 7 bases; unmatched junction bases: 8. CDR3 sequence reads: CSAMSSGGVGEQYF. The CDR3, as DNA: TGCAGTGCTATGTCTAGCGGGGGGGTAGGGGAGCAGTACTTC.

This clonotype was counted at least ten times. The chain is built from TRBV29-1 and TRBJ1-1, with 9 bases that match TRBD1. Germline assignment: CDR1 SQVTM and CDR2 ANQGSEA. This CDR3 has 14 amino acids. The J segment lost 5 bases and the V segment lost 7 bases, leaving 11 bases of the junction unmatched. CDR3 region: CSETGGAVWTEAFF. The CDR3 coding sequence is TGCAGCGAAACAGGGGGCGCGGTTTGGACTGAAGCTTTCTTT.

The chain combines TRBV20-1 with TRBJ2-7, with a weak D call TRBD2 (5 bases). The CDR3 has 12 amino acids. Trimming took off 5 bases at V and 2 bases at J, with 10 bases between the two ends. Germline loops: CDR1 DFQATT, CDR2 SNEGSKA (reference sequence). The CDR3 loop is CSAEWTPYEQYF. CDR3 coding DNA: TGCAGTGCTGAATGGACTCCCTACGAGCAGTACTTC.

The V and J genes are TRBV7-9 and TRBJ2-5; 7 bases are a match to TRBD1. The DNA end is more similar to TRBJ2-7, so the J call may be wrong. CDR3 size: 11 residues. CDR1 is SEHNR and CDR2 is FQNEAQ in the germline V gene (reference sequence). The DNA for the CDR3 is TGTGCCACTTCGACAGGGAGCGAGCAGTACTTC. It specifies CATSTGSEQYF.

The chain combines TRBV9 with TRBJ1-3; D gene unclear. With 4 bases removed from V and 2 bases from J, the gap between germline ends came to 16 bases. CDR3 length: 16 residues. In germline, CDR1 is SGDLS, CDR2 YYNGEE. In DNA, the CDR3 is TGTGCCAGCAGCCCAAAGGCCCTGCTTACTGGAAACACCATATATTTT. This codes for CASSPKALLTGNTIYF.

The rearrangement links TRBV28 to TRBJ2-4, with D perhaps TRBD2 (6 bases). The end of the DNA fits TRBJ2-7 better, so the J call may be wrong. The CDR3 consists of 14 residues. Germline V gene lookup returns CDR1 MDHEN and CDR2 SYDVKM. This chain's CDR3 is CASSSGTARDEQYF. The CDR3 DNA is TGTGCCAGCAGCTCCGGGACTGCAAGGGACGAGCAGTACTTC.

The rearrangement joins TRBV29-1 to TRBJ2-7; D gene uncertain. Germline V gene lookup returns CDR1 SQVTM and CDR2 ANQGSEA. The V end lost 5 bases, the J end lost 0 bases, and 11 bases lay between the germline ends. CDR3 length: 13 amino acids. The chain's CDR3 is CSVLTTSSYEQYF. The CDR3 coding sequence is TGCAGCGTTCTGACGACGAGCTCCTACGAGCAGTACTTC.

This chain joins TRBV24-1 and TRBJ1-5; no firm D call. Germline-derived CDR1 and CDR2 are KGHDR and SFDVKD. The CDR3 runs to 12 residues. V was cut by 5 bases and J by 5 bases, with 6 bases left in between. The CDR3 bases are TGTGCCACCAGTGGTACGGATCAGCCCCAGCATTTT. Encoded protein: CATSGTDQPQHF.

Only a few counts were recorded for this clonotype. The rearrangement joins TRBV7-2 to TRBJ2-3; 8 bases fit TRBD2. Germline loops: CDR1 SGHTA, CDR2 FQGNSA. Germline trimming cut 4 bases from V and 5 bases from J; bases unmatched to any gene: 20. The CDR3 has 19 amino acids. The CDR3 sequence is CASSSVTWRGTSGGDTQYF. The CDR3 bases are TGTGCCAGCAGCTCCGTCACTTGGAGGGGGACTAGTGGTGGAGATACGCAGTATTTT.

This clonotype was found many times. CDR3: CATSGRSEQFF. CDR3 nucleotide sequence: TGTGCTACTAGCGGGAGAAGTGAGCAGTTCTTC. The chain combines TRBV10-3 with TRBJ2-1; TRBD2 aligns across 11 bases. Germline loops: CDR1 ENHRY, CDR2 SYGVKD. This CDR3 has 11 amino acids.

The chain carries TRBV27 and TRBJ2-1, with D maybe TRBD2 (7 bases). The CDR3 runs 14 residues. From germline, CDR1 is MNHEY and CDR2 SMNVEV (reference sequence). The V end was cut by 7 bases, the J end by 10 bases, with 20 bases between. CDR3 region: CASKNSAGAWEQFF. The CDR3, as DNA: TGTGCCAGCAAGAATAGCGCGGGGGCATGGGAGCAGTTCTTC.

For the CDR3, the DNA is TGCGCCAGCAGCTTGGGCGGCGGGAGTCAGACAGATACGCAGTATTTT. Its translation: CASSLGGGSQTDTQYF. The chain carries TRBV5-1 and TRBJ2-3, with 7 bases lining up with TRBD2. CDR1 and CDR2 (germline): SGHRS, YFSETQ. Trimming took 0 bases from V and 3 from J; bases not matched to a gene: 7. The CDR3 consists of 16 residues.

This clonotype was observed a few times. The CDR3 loop is CASRKLVNTEAFF. The CDR3 DNA reads as TGTGCCAGCAGAAAATTAGTGAACACTGAAGCTTTCTTT. The rearrangement joins TRBV12-3 or TRBV12-4 to TRBJ1-1, with unresolved D. Trimming removed 6 bases at V and 0 bases at J, with 8 bases between. This CDR3 region has 13 residues.